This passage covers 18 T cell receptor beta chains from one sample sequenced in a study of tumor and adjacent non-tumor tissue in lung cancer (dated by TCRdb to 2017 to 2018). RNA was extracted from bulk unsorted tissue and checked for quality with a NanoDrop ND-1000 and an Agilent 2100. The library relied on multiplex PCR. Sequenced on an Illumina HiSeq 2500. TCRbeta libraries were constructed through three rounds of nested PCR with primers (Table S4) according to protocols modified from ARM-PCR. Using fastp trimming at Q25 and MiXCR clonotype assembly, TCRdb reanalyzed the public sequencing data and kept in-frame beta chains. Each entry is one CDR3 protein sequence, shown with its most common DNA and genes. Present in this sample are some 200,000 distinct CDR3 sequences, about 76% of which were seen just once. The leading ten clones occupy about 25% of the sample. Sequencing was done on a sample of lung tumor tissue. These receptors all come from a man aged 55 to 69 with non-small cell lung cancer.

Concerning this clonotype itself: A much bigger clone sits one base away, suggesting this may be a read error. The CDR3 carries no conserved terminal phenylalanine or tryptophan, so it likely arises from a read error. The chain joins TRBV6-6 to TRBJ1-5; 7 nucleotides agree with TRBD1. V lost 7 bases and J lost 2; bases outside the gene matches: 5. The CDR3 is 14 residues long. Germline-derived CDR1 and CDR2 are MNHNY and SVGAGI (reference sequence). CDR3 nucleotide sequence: TGTGCCAGCACCACTGGACAGGGCAATCAGCCCCAGCATCTT. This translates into CASTTGQGNQPQHL.

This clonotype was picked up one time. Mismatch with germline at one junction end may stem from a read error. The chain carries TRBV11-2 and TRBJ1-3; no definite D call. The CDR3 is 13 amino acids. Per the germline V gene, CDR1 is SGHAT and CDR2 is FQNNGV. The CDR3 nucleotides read TGTGCCAGCAGCTTATACTCTGGAAACACCACATATTTT. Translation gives CASSLYSGNTTYF. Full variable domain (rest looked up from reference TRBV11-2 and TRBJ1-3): EAGVAQSPRYKIIEKRQSVAFWCNPISGHATLYWYQQILGQGPKLLIQFQNNGVVDDSQLPKDRFSAERLKGVDSTLKIQPAKLEDSAVYLCASSLYSGNTTYFGEGSWLTVV.

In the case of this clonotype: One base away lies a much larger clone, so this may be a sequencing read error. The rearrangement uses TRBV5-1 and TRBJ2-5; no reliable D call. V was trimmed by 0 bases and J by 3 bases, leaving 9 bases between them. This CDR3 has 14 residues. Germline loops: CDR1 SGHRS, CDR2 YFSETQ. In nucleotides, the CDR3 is TGCGCCAGCAGCTTGGGACCGGCCGAAGAGACCCAGTACTTC. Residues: CASSLGPAEETQYF.

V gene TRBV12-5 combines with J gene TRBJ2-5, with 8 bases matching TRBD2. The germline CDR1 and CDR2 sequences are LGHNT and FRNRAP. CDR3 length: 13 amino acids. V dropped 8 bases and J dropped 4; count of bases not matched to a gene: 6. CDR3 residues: CASSGRFGETQYF. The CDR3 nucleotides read TGTGCTAGTAGCGGGAGATTCGGAGAGACCCAGTACTTC. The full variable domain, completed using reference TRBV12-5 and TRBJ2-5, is DARVTQTPRHKVTEMGQEVTMRCQPILGHNTVFWYRQTMMQGLELLAYFRNRAPLDDSGMPKDRFSAEMPDATLATLKIQPSEPRDSAVYFCASSGRFGETQYFGPGTRLLVL.

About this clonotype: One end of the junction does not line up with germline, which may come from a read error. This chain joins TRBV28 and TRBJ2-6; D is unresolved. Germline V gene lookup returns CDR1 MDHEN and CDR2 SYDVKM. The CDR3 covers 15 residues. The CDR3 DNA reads TGTGCCAGCACCTATGACATAAAGTCAGCCAACGTCCTAACTTTC. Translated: CASTYDIKSANVLTF.

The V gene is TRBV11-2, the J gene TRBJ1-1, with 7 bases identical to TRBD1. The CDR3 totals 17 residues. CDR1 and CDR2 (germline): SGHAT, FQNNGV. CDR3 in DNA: TGTACTAGCAGTTTAGGGGGGGGGCGACAGGGCCGGACTGAAGCTTTCTTT. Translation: CTSSLGGGRQGRTEAFF.

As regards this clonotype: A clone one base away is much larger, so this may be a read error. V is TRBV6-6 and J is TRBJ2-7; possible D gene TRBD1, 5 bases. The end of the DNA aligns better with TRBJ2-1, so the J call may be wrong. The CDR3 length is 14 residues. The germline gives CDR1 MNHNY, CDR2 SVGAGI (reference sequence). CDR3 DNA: TGTGCCAGCAGTTACGAACCCCTGGCAGGGTCGCAGTTCTTC. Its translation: CASSYEPLAGSQFF.

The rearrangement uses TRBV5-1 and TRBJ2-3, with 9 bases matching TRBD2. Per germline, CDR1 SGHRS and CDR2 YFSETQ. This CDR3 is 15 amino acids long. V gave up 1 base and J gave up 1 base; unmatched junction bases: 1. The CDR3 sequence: CASSLRTSGTDTQYF. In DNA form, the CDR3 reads TGCGCCAGCAGCTTGCGGACTAGCGGCACAGATACGCAGTATTTT.

The CDR3 loop reads CASSSPGKETQYF. CDR3 DNA: TGTGCCAGCAGTTCCCCGGGGAAAGAGACCCAGTACTTC. The genes are TRBV6-5 and TRBJ2-5; a weak D match, TRBD2 (5 bases). The V end was cut by 4 bases, the J end by 3 bases, with 9 bases between. The CDR3 runs to 13 residues. Per germline, CDR1 MNHEY and CDR2 SVGAGI.

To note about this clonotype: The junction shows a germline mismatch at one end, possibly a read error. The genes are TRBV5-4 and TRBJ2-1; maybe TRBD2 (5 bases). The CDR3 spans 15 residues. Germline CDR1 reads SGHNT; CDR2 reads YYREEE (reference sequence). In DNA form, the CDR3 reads TGTGTCAGCAGCAGAGGACTTTTACGGTGGTATGAGCAGTTCTTC. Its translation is CVSSRGLLRWYEQFF.

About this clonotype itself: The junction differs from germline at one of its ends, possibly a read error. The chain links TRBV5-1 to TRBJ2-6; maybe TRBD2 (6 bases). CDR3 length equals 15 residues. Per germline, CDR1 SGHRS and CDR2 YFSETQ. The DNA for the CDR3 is TGCGCCAGCAGCCCGGGGGTCTCTGGGGCCAACCTCCTGACTTTC. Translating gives CASSPGVSGANLLTF.

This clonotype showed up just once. CDR3 in amino acids: CSVVIRVRGPGEQYF. For the CDR3, the DNA is TGCAGCGTTGTTATCCGGGTGAGAGGGCCTGGTGAGCAGTACTTC. The chain has TRBV29-1 and TRBJ2-7; TRBD2 might be the D (5 bases). CDR1 is SQVTM and CDR2 is ANQGSEA in the germline V gene. The CDR3 runs 15 residues. The germline V and J ends were trimmed by 4 bases and 7 bases, with 23 bases remaining between them.

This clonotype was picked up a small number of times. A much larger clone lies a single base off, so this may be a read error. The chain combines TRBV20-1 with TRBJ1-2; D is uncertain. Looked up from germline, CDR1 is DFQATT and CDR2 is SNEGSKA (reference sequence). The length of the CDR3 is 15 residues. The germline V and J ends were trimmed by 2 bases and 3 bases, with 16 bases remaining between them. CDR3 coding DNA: TGCAGTGCTAGATATACGGGATCCTTTGACTATGGCTACACCTTC. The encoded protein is CSARYTGSFDYGYTF.

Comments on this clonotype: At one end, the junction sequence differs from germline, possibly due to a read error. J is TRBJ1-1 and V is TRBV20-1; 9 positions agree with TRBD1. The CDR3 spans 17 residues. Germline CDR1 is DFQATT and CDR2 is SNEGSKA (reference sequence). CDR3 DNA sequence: TGCAGTGCTAGAGATCCGGCCAGGGGGGACAGGGACACTGAAGCGTTCTTT. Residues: CSARDPARGDRDTEAFF.

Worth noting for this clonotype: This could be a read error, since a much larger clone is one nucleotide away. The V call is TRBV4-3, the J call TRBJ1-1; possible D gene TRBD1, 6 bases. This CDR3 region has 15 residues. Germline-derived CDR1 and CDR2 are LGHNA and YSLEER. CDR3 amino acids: CASSQDYPGDTEALF. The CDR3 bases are TGCGCCAGCAGCCAAGATTATCCGGGGGACACTGAAGCTTTATTT.

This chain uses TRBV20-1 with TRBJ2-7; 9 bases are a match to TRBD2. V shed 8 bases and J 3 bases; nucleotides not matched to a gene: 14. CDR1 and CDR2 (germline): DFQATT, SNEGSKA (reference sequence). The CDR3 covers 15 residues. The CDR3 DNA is TGCAGTACTCAGACATCGACTAGCGGAAACTACGAGCAGTACTTC. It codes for CSTQTSTSGNYEQYF.

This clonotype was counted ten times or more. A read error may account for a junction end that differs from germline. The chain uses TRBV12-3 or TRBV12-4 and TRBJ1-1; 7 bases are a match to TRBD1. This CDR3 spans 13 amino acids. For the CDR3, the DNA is TGTGCCAGCAGCATGGGACGCTTCACAGGGGCCGACTTT. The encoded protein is CASSMGRFTGADF.

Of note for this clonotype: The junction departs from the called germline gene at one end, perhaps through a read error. The CDR3 bases are TGCAATGCTAGTGGTAGCGGGGGGGCTTACAATGAGCAGTCCTTC. It encodes CNASGSGGAYNEQSF. The genes are TRBV20-1 and TRBJ2-1; 11 nucleotides align to TRBD2. CDR1 DFQATT and CDR2 SNEGSKA come from the germline V gene (reference sequence). The CDR3 runs 15 residues.